What follows are 10 T cell receptor beta chains derived from one specimen sequenced in a study of T-cell reconstitution after alpha-beta-depleted transplantation in children. Unique molecular identifiers were incorporated during preparation of the TCRbeta library. In TCRdb, the PCR reads were re-called with MiXCR into one record per CDR3 protein. The data hold some 490,000 distinct CDR3 sequences, with around 13% observed a single time. Here the sequenced sample was PBMCs from the stem cell graft donor, taken from the stem cell graft. These receptors originate from a human donor who donated a stem cell graft to a child with combined immunodeficiency.

There are a few counts of this clonotype. The chain uses TRBV29-1 and TRBJ2-2; 12 bases are a match to TRBD1. V shed 6 bases, J shed 2 bases, and the junction held 4 bases outside the gene matches. Germline CDR1 is SQVTM and CDR2 is ANQGSEA. This CDR3 contains 15 residues. The CDR3 spells CSVRGTGGNTGELFF. The CDR3 DNA sequence: TGCAGCGTCCGTGGGACAGGGGGCAACACCGGGGAGCTGTTTTTT.

This clonotype was seen repeatedly, ten times or more. V and J are TRBV20-1 and TRBJ2-4; D remains ambiguous. Germline V gene lookup returns CDR1 DFQATT and CDR2 SNEGSKA (reference sequence). The germline V and J ends were trimmed by 2 bases and 0 bases, with 11 bases remaining between them. There are 15 residues in the CDR3. CDR3 protein: CSARNATLAKNIQYF. Written as DNA, the CDR3 is TGCAGTGCTAGAAACGCCACCTTAGCCAAAAACATTCAGTACTTC.

This clonotype was seen repeatedly, ten times or more. Written as DNA, the CDR3 is TGTGCCAGCAGCTTAAACGCGGGTGACACAGATACGCAGTATTTT. Residues: CASSLNAGDTDTQYF. The chain has TRBV7-3 and TRBJ2-3; a weak D match, TRBD2 (5 bases). Trimming took off 1 base at V and 2 bases at J, with 10 bases between the two ends. This CDR3 comprises 15 residues. CDR1 is SGHTA, CDR2 FQGTGA, per germline.

This clonotype was observed at least ten times. The V gene is TRBV9, the J gene TRBJ1-1, with TRBD1 identical over 12 bases. V lost 5 bases to trimming and J lost 5 bases; unmatched junction nucleotides: 1. This CDR3 region has 13 residues. Germline CDR1 SGDLS, CDR2 YYNGEE. DNA for the CDR3: TGTGCCAGCAGGGGACAGGGGGCAACTGAAGCTTTCTTT. Protein sequence: CASRGQGATEAFF.

This sequence joins TRBV5-6 and TRBJ2-2; D uncertain. Trimming cost V 4 bases and J 4 bases, with 20 bases left between them. The CDR3 runs to 17 residues. Germline values: CDR1 SGHDT, CDR2 YYEEEE. CDR3 region: CASSPIPAFHSTGELFF. CDR3 DNA: TGTGCCAGCAGCCCGATACCAGCCTTCCACAGCACCGGGGAGCTGTTTTTT.

The chain uses TRBV5-1 and TRBJ1-5; possible D gene TRBD1, 5 bases. CDR1 is SGHRS, CDR2 YFSETQ, per germline. The CDR3 has 16 amino acids. V gave up 0 bases and J gave up 6 bases, with 16 bases separating them. CDR3 loop: CASSLEGQGGGQPQHF. In DNA form, the CDR3 reads TGCGCCAGCAGCTTGGAGGGGCAGGGCGGGGGTCAGCCCCAGCATTTT.

This clonotype was picked up a small number of times. The gene calls are TRBV29-1 and TRBJ2-6; a weak D match, TRBD2 (5 bases). The CDR3 is 16 amino acids. The germline V gene has CDR1 SQVTM and CDR2 ANQGSEA. The chain's CDR3 is CSALTWAGSGANVLTF. The CDR3 nucleotides are TGCAGTGCGCTGACCTGGGCGGGCTCTGGGGCCAACGTCCTGACTTTC.

This clonotype appeared a few times. The chain is built from TRBV6-2 or TRBV6-3 and TRBJ2-5; possibly TRBD1 or TRBD2 for D (5 bases each). Trimming pared 7 bases from V and 3 bases from J, leaving 18 bases between. Germline CDR1 and CDR2: MNHEY and SVGEGT. This CDR3 region has 15 residues. The CDR3 loop reads CASTPLGREKETQYF. CDR3 bases: TGTGCCAGCACTCCTTTGGGACGGGAAAAAGAGACCCAGTACTTC.

The table lists this clonotype with a few counts. This chain connects TRBV7-2 to TRBJ2-7; TRBD1 agrees at 10 bases. The CDR3 is made up of 14 amino acids. The V gene's germline CDR1 is SGHTA and CDR2 FQGNSA. The ends lost 4 bases at V and 7 bases at J; junction bases unmatched: 7. In DNA, the CDR3 is TGTGCCAGCAGCTCGAGACAGGGGGCGGGGGAGCAGTACTTC. It specifies CASSSRQGAGEQYF.

Many counts were recorded for this clonotype. The chain combines TRBV7-8 with TRBJ2-1, with 7 bases fitting TRBD2. The ends lost 6 bases at V and 3 bases at J; junction bases unmatched: 5. This CDR3 region has 14 residues. Germline V gene lookup returns CDR1 SGHVS and CDR2 FQNEAQ. CDR3 region: CASRASGNYNEQFF. CDR3 sequence (DNA): TGTGCCAGCAGGGCTAGCGGAAACTACAATGAGCAGTTCTTC.